The 10 T cell receptor beta chains presented below share a single source sample, sequenced in a study of OX40 agonist ivuxolimab in advanced cancers. The repertoire was sequenced with immunoSEQ multiplex PCR; TCRdb's copy has only in-frame clones and lacks some. The sample consists of fewer than 85,000 clones, just under 80% of them appearing once. Source: CD4+ or CD8+ T cells sorted from blood, taken in a trial of the OX40 agonist ivuxolimab. The receptors here all came from an adult with an advanced solid tumor such as melanoma, head and neck, liver or kidney cancer.

This clone has only a few counts. This chain joins TRBV9 and TRBJ1-1; perhaps TRBD1 as D (5 bases). The germline V gene encodes CDR1 SGDLS and CDR2 YYNGEE. V was cut by 0 bases and J by 10 bases, with 16 bases left in between. This CDR3 is 14 amino acids long. The chain's CDR3 is CASSVVPGEGVAFF. The CDR3 coding sequence is TGTGCCAGCAGCGTAGTTCCCGGAGAAGGGGTAGCTTTCTTT. The full variable domain, rest sourced from reference TRBV9 and TRBJ1-1, is DSGVTQTPKHLITATGQRVTLRCSPRSGDLSVYWYQQSLDQGLQFLIQYYNGEERAKGNILERFSAQQFPDLHSELNLSSLELGDSALYFCASSVVPGEGVAFFGQGTRLTVV.

This rearrangement joins TRBV4-1 to TRBJ1-5; D not resolved. This CDR3 comprises 14 residues. V lost 0 bases and J 6 bases, leaving 9 bases between the germline ends. CDR1 and CDR2 (germline): MGHRA, YSYEKL. CDR3 protein: CASSQDPGFQPQHF. The CDR3 DNA sequence: TGCGCCAGCAGCCAAGATCCTGGGTTTCAGCCCCAGCATTTT.

This clone was seen a few times. The chain employs TRBV4-1 and TRBJ2-1, with 7 bases fitting TRBD1. The CDR3 covers 15 residues. The germline gives CDR1 MGHRA, CDR2 YSYEKL. V shed 3 bases and J 0 bases; nucleotides not matched to a gene: 2. CDR3 region: CASSQGQSSYNEQFF. In DNA form, the CDR3 reads TGCGCCAGCAGCCAGGGACAGAGCTCCTACAATGAGCAGTTCTTC.

This chain links TRBV6-5 with TRBJ2-1; TRBD1 agrees at 9 bases. CDR1 and CDR2 from the germline V gene are MNHEY and SVGAGI. J gave up 2 bases and V 6 bases, and 5 bases lay outside the gene matches. The CDR3 covers 15 residues. CDR3 DNA: TGTGCCAGCAGCGGCCGGGACAGGGCCTACAATGAGCAGTTCTTC. Translation: CASSGRDRAYNEQFF.

This chain links TRBV21-1 with TRBJ1-1. TRBV21-1 is given as a pseudogene. CDR3 length: 14 amino acids. CDR3 nucleotide sequence: TGTGCCAGAAGCAGAGGCTCCTGGGGGACTGAAGCTTTCTTT. It codes for CARSRGSWGTEAFF.

This sequence joins TRBV5-1 and TRBJ1-1; possible D gene TRBD1, 5 bases. This CDR3 region has 14 residues. V lost 4 bases and J lost 1, with 11 bases in between. The germline V gene has CDR1 SGHRS and CDR2 YFSETQ. The CDR3 is CASSDGTANTEAFF. The CDR3 bases are TGCGCCAGCAGCGACGGGACGGCGAACACTGAAGCTTTCTTT.

The genes are TRBV19 and TRBJ1-5; 10 bases fit TRBD1. The CDR3 covers 14 residues. The V and J ends lost 8 bases and 8 bases, in that order; junction bases with no gene match: 9. CDR1 LNHDA and CDR2 SQIVND come from the germline V gene (reference sequence). DNA for the CDR3: TGTGCCAGTGAGACGACAGGGGGCCAAAAGCCCCAGCATTTT. It yields the protein CASETTGGQKPQHF. Filled out from reference TRBV19 and TRBJ1-5, the complete variable domain reads DGGITQSPKYLFRKEGQNVTLSCEQNLNHDAMYWYRQDPGQGLRLIYYSQIVNDFQKGDIAEGYSVSREKKESFPLTVTSAQKNPTAFYLCASETTGGQKPQHFGDGTRLSIL.

The chain joins TRBV19 to TRBJ1-2, with a weak D call TRBD1 (5 bases). Trimming shortened V by 6 bases and J by 4 bases, and 12 bases separated the two germline ends. The CDR3 consists of 13 residues. CDR1 LNHDA and CDR2 SQIVND come from the germline V gene (reference sequence). CDR3 bases: TGTGCCAGTAGAGGCGACAGTACCTATGGCTACACCTTC. Encoded protein: CASRGDSTYGYTF.

The chain is built from TRBV5-4 and TRBJ2-5; tentatively, D is TRBD1 (6 bases). CDR1 SGHNT and CDR2 YYREEE come from the germline V gene (reference sequence). The CDR3 runs 14 residues. Trimming left V 4 bases short and J 5 bases short, with 15 bases between. CDR3 nucleotides: TGTGCCAGCAGCACCGACAGGCCGCGGGAGACCCAGTACTTC. It yields the protein CASSTDRPRETQYF.

The chain uses TRBV9 and TRBJ1-4; no reliable D call. The CDR3 consists of 18 residues. CDR1 is SGDLS, CDR2 YYNGEE, per germline. V dropped 0 bases and J dropped 2 bases, with 17 bases sitting between them. In DNA, the CDR3 is TGTGCCAGCAGCGTAGGTTTACTTGGCCAGAAGACTAATGAAAAACTGTTTTTT. Translated: CASSVGLLGQKTNEKLFF.